These T cell receptor beta chains were read from a single sample in a study of blood T cell repertoires in COVID-19. Sequenced by immunoSEQ multiplex PCR; TCRdb stores in-frame clones only, minus some. The sample contains hundreds of thousands of clones, more than 80% of which appear only once. Sequencing input: peripheral blood. The receptors stem from a woman younger than 35 with acute or convalescent COVID-19. Each CDR3 is given with its conserved first and last residue. Each record gives: J gene, D gene, clone size, V gene, CDR3 protein, CDR3 DNA. D genes are given only for firm matches. Rows may omit the clone size; those that give it use once, few, many or a size class.

j_gene: TRBJ2-7
d_gene: TRBD1
abundance: -
v_gene: TRBV6-2/TRBV6-3
CDR3aa: CASSYSGTGVTHEQYF
CDR3nt: TGTGCCAGCAGTTACTCCGGGACAGGGGTCACCCACGAGCAGTACTTC

j_gene: TRBJ2-1
d_gene: -
abundance: -
v_gene: TRBV7-9
CDR3aa: CASNPGEYNEQFF
CDR3nt: TGTGCCAGCAACCCAGGGGAGTACAATGAGCAGTTCTTC

j_gene: TRBJ1-2
d_gene: -
abundance: -
v_gene: TRBV7-2
CDR3aa: CASSLQVGGGYTF
CDR3nt: TGTGCCAGCAGCTTGCAAGTGGGAGGTGGCTACACCTTC

j_gene: TRBJ1-2
d_gene: -
abundance: -
v_gene: TRBV19
CDR3aa: CASTPGGVYSGYTF
CDR3nt: TGTGCCAGTACCCCCGGCGGGGTTTACTCTGGCTACACCTTC

j_gene: TRBJ1-1
d_gene: -
abundance: -
v_gene: TRBV7-2
CDR3aa: CASSAGQLVTEAFF
CDR3nt: TGTGCCAGCAGCGCCGGACAGTTGGTGACTGAAGCTTTCTTT

j_gene: TRBJ2-1
d_gene: TRBD2
abundance: -
v_gene: TRBV4-1
CDR3aa: CASSQDPGGAENEQFF
CDR3nt: TGCGCCAGCAGCCAAGACCCGGGGGGGGCCGAGAATGAGCAGTTCTTC

j_gene: TRBJ2-7
d_gene: TRBD1
abundance: -
v_gene: TRBV5-6
CDR3aa: CASSFGVTGVYEQYF
CDR3nt: TGTGCCAGCAGCTTTGGTGTTACAGGGGTCTACGAGCAGTACTTC

j_gene: TRBJ1-2
d_gene: TRBD1
abundance: -
v_gene: TRBV11-1
CDR3aa: CASSLRQGKGGYTF
CDR3nt: TGTGCCAGCAGCCTTCGACAGGGGAAGGGTGGCTACACCTTC

j_gene: TRBJ1-5
d_gene: TRBD1
abundance: -
v_gene: TRBV5-1
CDR3aa: CASSPGQGDQPQHF
CDR3nt: TGCGCCAGCAGCCCAGGACAGGGGGATCAGCCCCAGCATTTT

j_gene: TRBJ1-5
d_gene: -
abundance: -
v_gene: TRBV15
CDR3aa: CATSRPPLGAEEPQHF
CDR3nt: TGTGCCACCAGCAGACCTCCTCTGGGGGCAGAGGAGCCCCAGCATTTT

j_gene: TRBJ2-5
d_gene: TRBD2
abundance: once
v_gene: TRBV29-1
CDR3aa: CSAAGGLEGETQYF
CDR3nt: TGCAGCGCCGCGGGGGGGCTGGAGGGAGAGACCCAGTACTTC

j_gene: TRBJ1-5
d_gene: TRBD1
abundance: -
v_gene: TRBV2
CDR3aa: CASSELRDRGLSQPQHF
CDR3nt: TGTGCCAGCAGTGAATTAAGAGACAGGGGTTTAAGTCAGCCCCAGCATTTT

j_gene: TRBJ1-6
d_gene: -
abundance: -
v_gene: TRBV6-5
CDR3aa: CASSSSLRLLAPLHF
CDR3nt: TGTGCCAGCAGTTCGTCACTCCGCCTTCTCGCACCCCTCCACTTT

j_gene: TRBJ2-1
d_gene: -
abundance: once
v_gene: TRBV2
CDR3aa: CASKGRVGEQFF
CDR3nt: TGTGCCAGCAAGGGCAGGGTCGGGGAGCAGTTCTTC

j_gene: TRBJ1-1
d_gene: -
abundance: -
v_gene: TRBV7-2
CDR3aa: CASSLVGGMNTEAFF
CDR3nt: TGTGCCAGCAGCTTAGTGGGGGGGATGAACACTGAAGCTTTCTTT

j_gene: TRBJ1-6
d_gene: -
abundance: -
v_gene: TRBV2
CDR3aa: CASLQLEPINSPLHF
CDR3nt: TGTGCCAGCTTACAGCTGGAACCTATAAATTCACCCCTCCACTTT

j_gene: TRBJ2-3
d_gene: -
abundance: -
v_gene: TRBV5-4
CDR3aa: CASSLDQGMTDTQYF
CDR3nt: TGTGCCAGCAGCTTGGACCAGGGGATGACGGATACGCAGTATTTT

j_gene: TRBJ1-1
d_gene: -
abundance: -
v_gene: TRBV7-6
CDR3aa: CASSLASVAGWNTEAFF
CDR3nt: TGTGCCAGCAGCTTAGCCTCAGTGGCAGGGTGGAACACTGAAGCTTTCTTT

j_gene: TRBJ2-3
d_gene: -
abundance: -
v_gene: TRBV19
CDR3aa: CASSTGVPDTQYF
CDR3nt: TGTGCCAGTAGTACAGGGGTCCCAGATACGCAGTATTTT

j_gene: TRBJ2-5
d_gene: TRBD2
abundance: -
v_gene: TRBV12-5
CDR3aa: CASGSLGGTQETQYF
CDR3nt: TGTGCTAGTGGTTCCCTGGGGGGGACTCAAGAGACCCAGTACTTC

j_gene: TRBJ1-1
d_gene: -
abundance: -
v_gene: TRBV5-1
CDR3aa: CASSLEQGDTEAFF
CDR3nt: TGCGCCAGCAGCTTGGAACAAGGGGACACTGAAGCTTTCTTT

j_gene: TRBJ1-1
d_gene: -
abundance: -
v_gene: TRBV7-3
CDR3aa: CASSLIRGGRKNTEAFF
CDR3nt: TGTGCCAGCAGCTTAATTCGTGGGGGCAGGAAGAACACTGAAGCTTTCTTT

j_gene: TRBJ2-7
d_gene: -
abundance: -
v_gene: TRBV4-3
CDR3aa: CASSQEGSGFYEQYF
CDR3nt: TGCGCCAGCAGCCAAGAGGGGTCAGGGTTTTACGAGCAGTACTTC

j_gene: TRBJ2-7
d_gene: TRBD1
abundance: -
v_gene: TRBV6-4
CDR3aa: CASSGTGGNEQYF
CDR3nt: TGTGCCAGCAGTGGCACAGGGGGCAACGAGCAGTACTTC

j_gene: TRBJ2-2
d_gene: TRBD2
abundance: -
v_gene: TRBV6-4
CDR3aa: CASSERGTSETGELFF
CDR3nt: TGTGCCAGCAGTGAGAGAGGGACTAGCGAGACCGGGGAGCTGTTTTTT

j_gene: TRBJ2-7
d_gene: -
abundance: -
v_gene: TRBV5-5
CDR3aa: CASSLLGGTPYYEQYF
CDR3nt: TGTGCCAGCAGTCTCCTTGGGGGGACCCCATACTACGAGCAGTACTTC

j_gene: TRBJ1-2
d_gene: TRBD1
abundance: -
v_gene: TRBV5-1
CDR3aa: CASSLPSTGVDGYTF
CDR3nt: TGCGCCAGCAGCTTGCCTTCAACAGGGGTGGATGGCTACACCTTC

j_gene: TRBJ1-1
d_gene: TRBD1
abundance: -
v_gene: TRBV5-4
CDR3aa: CASSYRGPWNTEAFF
CDR3nt: TGTGCCAGCAGCTACAGGGGGCCGTGGAACACTGAAGCTTTCTTT

j_gene: TRBJ1-1
d_gene: -
abundance: -
v_gene: TRBV7-8
CDR3aa: CASSLVGGNTEAFF
CDR3nt: TGTGCCAGCAGCTTAGTTGGGGGCAACACTGAAGCTTTCTTT

j_gene: TRBJ2-7
d_gene: -
abundance: -
v_gene: TRBV4-1
CDR3aa: CASSQEALVDEQYF
CDR3nt: TGCGCCAGCAGCCAAGAAGCACTCGTGGACGAGCAGTACTTC

j_gene: TRBJ2-7
d_gene: -
abundance: -
v_gene: TRBV7-8
CDR3aa: CASSPGQQYEQYF
CDR3nt: TGTGCCAGCAGCCCTGGACAGCAGTACGAGCAGTACTTC

j_gene: TRBJ2-1
d_gene: TRBD1
abundance: -
v_gene: TRBV6-1
CDR3aa: CASSGAPGQGPGLYNEQFF
CDR3nt: TGTGCCAGCAGTGGAGCCCCGGGACAGGGTCCCGGCCTCTACAATGAGCAGTTCTTC

j_gene: TRBJ1-1
d_gene: -
abundance: -
v_gene: TRBV6-2/TRBV6-3
CDR3aa: CASSFSAPNTEAFF
CDR3nt: TGTGCCAGCAGTTTCAGTGCCCCGAACACTGAAGCTTTCTTT

j_gene: TRBJ1-1
d_gene: TRBD1
abundance: -
v_gene: TRBV5-1
CDR3aa: CASSTDRGRNTEAFF
CDR3nt: TGCGCCAGCAGCACCGACAGGGGGCGAAACACTGAAGCTTTCTTT

j_gene: TRBJ1-2
d_gene: -
abundance: -
v_gene: TRBV6-6
CDR3aa: CASSSGRNYGYTF
CDR3nt: TGTGCCAGCAGTTCCGGGAGAAACTATGGCTACACCTTC

j_gene: TRBJ2-7
d_gene: -
abundance: -
v_gene: TRBV11-1
CDR3aa: CASIHPGYEQYF
CDR3nt: TGTGCCAGTATACACCCGGGGTACGAGCAGTACTTC

j_gene: TRBJ2-2
d_gene: TRBD2
abundance: -
v_gene: TRBV14
CDR3aa: CASSHRWRGGSGELFF
CDR3nt: TGTGCCAGCAGCCACCGCTGGCGGGGGGGCTCCGGGGAGCTGTTTTTT

j_gene: TRBJ1-4
d_gene: -
abundance: -
v_gene: TRBV5-1
CDR3aa: CASSLGGANEKLFF
CDR3nt: TGCGCCAGCAGCTTGGGAGGTGCTAATGAAAAACTGTTTTTT

j_gene: TRBJ1-1
d_gene: -
abundance: -
v_gene: TRBV23-1
CDR3aa: CASIPRGTEAFF
CDR3nt: TGCGCCAGCATCCCAAGAGGCACTGAAGCTTTCTTT

j_gene: TRBJ2-3
d_gene: TRBD2
abundance: -
v_gene: TRBV9
CDR3aa: CASSRSLWTSGGFPDTQYF
CDR3nt: TGTGCCAGCAGCCGGTCCCTCTGGACTAGCGGGGGGTTCCCAGATACGCAGTATTTT

j_gene: TRBJ2-2
d_gene: -
abundance: once
v_gene: TRBV10-3
CDR3aa: CAIPSGHVNTGELFF
CDR3nt: TGTGCCATCCCCTCGGGACACGTAAACACCGGGGAGCTGTTTTTT

j_gene: TRBJ1-1
d_gene: TRBD1
abundance: -
v_gene: TRBV9
CDR3aa: CASSVGTENTEAFF
CDR3nt: TGTGCCAGCAGCGTGGGGACAGAGAACACTGAAGCTTTCTTT

j_gene: TRBJ1-2
d_gene: -
abundance: -
v_gene: TRBV21-1
CDR3aa: CASSSVVDREKTGYTF
CDR3nt: TGTGCCAGCAGCTCTGTCGTAGACAGGGAAAAAACGGGCTACACCTTC

j_gene: TRBJ1-1
d_gene: -
abundance: -
v_gene: TRBV7-9
CDR3aa: CASSLFPGVVEAFF
CDR3nt: TGTGCCAGCAGCTTATTCCCAGGCGTAGTAGAAGCTTTCTTT

j_gene: TRBJ1-5
d_gene: -
abundance: -
v_gene: TRBV3-1/TRBV3-2
CDR3aa: CASSKQTADGQPQHF
CDR3nt: TGTGCCAGCAGCAAGCAAACGGCGGATGGGCAGCCCCAGCATTTT

j_gene: TRBJ1-6
d_gene: -
abundance: -
v_gene: TRBV28
CDR3aa: CASSPRTAVSPLHF
CDR3nt: TGTGCCAGCAGTCCTCGGACAGCCGTGTCACCCCTCCACTTT

j_gene: TRBJ1-2
d_gene: TRBD1
abundance: -
v_gene: TRBV5-1
CDR3aa: CASSGGTDYGYTF
CDR3nt: TGCGCCAGCAGCGGCGGGACAGATTATGGCTACACCTTC

j_gene: TRBJ1-4
d_gene: -
abundance: -
v_gene: TRBV4-1
CDR3aa: CASSQGNSVNEKLFF
CDR3nt: TGCGCCAGCAGCCAAGGTAACAGTGTGAATGAAAAACTGTTTTTT